The 5 T cell receptor beta chains in this list originate from one sample, sequenced in a study of regulatory T cells in long-lasting Graves disease. Sequencing libraries for TCR beta were prepared with iRepertoire HTBI primers and Arm-PCR of CDR3 regions. TCRdb ran MiXCR on the multiplex PCR reads and lists one entry per CDR3 protein. The sample records some 600,000 distinct CDR3 sequences, about 16% being singletons. Time point indicated: newly diagnosed GD, antithyroid drugs for less than 3 months. The TCR library was prepared using RNA isolated from PBMCs. These data were also reused for a study on T cells in Graves' hyperthyroidism and ophthalmopathy.

Specimen: peripheral blood mononuclear cells (PBMCs), collected at new diagnosis, from a patient treated with antithyroid drugs. These receptors all stem from a man younger than 35 with Graves disease.

This clonotype was detected only a few times. One junction end does not reproduce the germline sequence, and a read error may be involved. V gene TRBV12-3 or TRBV12-4 combines with J gene TRBJ2-3; D not resolved. The length of the CDR3 is 15 residues. CDR3 DNA sequence: TGTGCCAACAGTTTATGGGCTCGAGGAACAGATACGCAGTATTTT. Translating gives CANSLWARGTDTQYF.

There are many counts of this clonotype. The J gene is TRBJ1-6, the V gene TRBV12-3 or TRBV12-4; D uncertain. Trimming shortened V by 7 bases and J by 10 bases, and 20 bases separated the two germline ends. The CDR3 is made up of 15 amino acids. The chain's CDR3 is CASTEGMGSGSPLHF. As DNA, the CDR3 is TGTGCCAGCACCGAAGGCATGGGGTCCGGGTCACCCCTCCACTTT.

This clonotype was counted many times. This sequence joins TRBV6-1 and TRBJ2-7; no firm D call. This CDR3 has 12 residues. V was trimmed by 3 bases and J by 3 bases, leaving 6 bases between them. Germline CDR1 and CDR2: MNHNS and SASEGT. The DNA of the CDR3 is TGTGCCAGCAGTGATATGGTCTACGAGCAGTACTTC. Translation: CASSDMVYEQYF.

About this clonotype itself: A junction boundary mismatches the germline segment, possibly from a read error. The genes are TRBV5-1 and TRBJ2-1; D uncertain. Germline CDR1 is SGHRS and CDR2 is YFSETQ. This CDR3 comprises 13 residues. CDR3 coding DNA: TGCGCCAGCAGCTGGCCGGGTGCCCCTGAAATGATCTTC. Protein: CASSWPGAPEMIF.

This clonotype occurred many times. The genes are TRBV6-1 and TRBJ2-1, with no clear D. This CDR3 region has 15 residues. With 4 bases removed from V and 7 bases from J, the gap between germline ends came to 17 bases. The V gene's germline CDR1 is MNHNS and CDR2 SASEGT. This CDR3 is CASSGAVRLWNEQFF. The CDR3 DNA is TGTGCCAGCAGTGGGGCTGTCCGGCTTTGGAATGAGCAGTTCTTC.